The present entry profiles one T cell receptor (beta chain) with its context. This record belongs to a study of OX40 agonist ivuxolimab in advanced cancers. Repertoires were generated with immunoSEQ multiplex PCR, while TCRdb's copy carries only in-frame clones and drops some. This sample carries 9,000 to 10,000 clones, 70% of them seen once, and the ten largest clones take around 30%. Material: CD4+ or CD8+ T cells sorted from blood, obtained in a trial of the OX40 agonist ivuxolimab. This clonotype was sampled from an adult with an advanced solid tumor such as melanoma, head and neck, liver or kidney cancer.

DNA of the CDR3: TGTGCCAGCAGCTTAAACAGGGGGCACACTGAAGCTTTCTTT. Translated: CASSLNRGHTEAFF. The V and J genes are TRBV7-3 and TRBJ1-1; 9 bases fit TRBD1. The germline CDR1 and CDR2 sequences are SGHTA and FQGTGA. The CDR3 spans 14 residues. The junction had 0 bases not matched to a gene; V was cut back by 1 base and J by 3 bases.